This TCR beta chain was recovered during a study of T cells in Graves' hyperthyroidism and ophthalmopathy. The patients, who ranged from 18 to 65 in age, presented with newly diagnosed hyperthyroidism lasting under 2 months. From under 12 ml of fresh peripheral blood, PBMCs were isolated. Amplification targeted TCR beta CDR3 regions from RNA transcripts. Carried out on the TCR CDR3, a first-round RT-PCR used the HTBI primer set. Each CDR3 protein gets one entry after TCRdb re-called the multiplex PCR reads with MiXCR. The sample consists of a few hundred thousand distinct CDR3 sequences, roughly 15% of them appearing once. The V gene lost 1 base and the J gene lost 7 bases, with 14 bases spanning the gap. CDR3 length: 14 amino acids. Germline CDR1 DFQATT, CDR2 SNEGSKA (reference sequence). This clonotype was observed a few times.

The TCR was taken from a woman aged 45-59 years with Graves' hyperthyroidism that later progressed to Graves' ophthalmopathy. Sequenced material: blood. The V gene is TRBV20-1, the J gene TRBJ2-1; possibly TRBD1 or TRBD2 for D (5 bases each). CDR3 sequence (DNA): TGCAGTGCTAGAGGGGGCGGAGGTAGGAATGAGCAGTTCTTC. This sequence encodes CSARGGGGRNEQFF.